A selection of T cell receptor beta chains follows, all from one sample in a study of OX40 agonist ivuxolimab in advanced cancers. Clones were read by immunoSEQ multiplex PCR, and TCRdb kept only the in-frame ones, dropping some. The sample lists 95,000 to 150,000 clones, 93% seen once, with more than 0.15% in the top ten. The input for sequencing was CD4+ or CD8+ T cells sorted from blood, taken in a trial of the OX40 agonist ivuxolimab. All receptors come from an adult with an advanced solid tumor such as melanoma, head and neck, liver or kidney cancer. CDR3s include the opening cysteine and the closing phenylalanine or tryptophan. A D gene is named only where the DNA matches it firmly. Expanded clones are given a class, and other clones once, few, many or no size at all.

d_gene	abundance	v_gene	j_gene	CDR3aa	CDR3nt
.	.	TRBV7-8	TRBJ1-5	CASSSRRSNQPQHF	TGTGCCAGCAGCTCCCGGCGTAGCAATCAGCCCCAGCATTTT
.	.	TRBV18	TRBJ1-1	CASSPTGNSGTEAFF	TGTGCCAGCTCACCTACAGGAAATTCAGGGACTGAAGCTTTCTTT
.	.	TRBV14	TRBJ1-6	CASSRGGDNSPLHF	TGTGCCAGCAGCCGAGGCGGGGATAATTCACCCCTCCACTTT
TRBD1	.	TRBV11-2	TRBJ2-5	CASSSIHVGQGLRKYF	TGTGCCAGCAGCTCAATTCATGTGGGACAGGGACTTCGAAAGTACTTC
TRBD1	.	TRBV9	TRBJ2-2	CASSVGLGQVNTGELFF	TGTGCCAGCAGCGTAGGGTTGGGACAGGTGAACACCGGGGAGCTGTTTTTT
TRBD2	.	TRBV29-1	TRBJ2-4	CSAGEGTYKNIQYF	TGCAGCGCGGGGGAGGGAACTTACAAAAACATTCAGTACTTC
.	.	TRBV11-2	TRBJ2-5	CASSLERTQGTQYF	TGTGCCAGCAGCTTAGAAAGAACCCAAGGGACCCAGTACTTC
TRBD1	.	TRBV5-1	TRBJ2-3	CASGTGRSDTQYF	TGCGCCAGCGGGACAGGGAGGTCAGATACGCAGTATTTT
.	once	TRBV30	TRBJ1-1	CAWSPQGVIKNTEAFF	TGTGCCTGGAGCCCCCAGGGCGTGATAAAGAACACTGAAGCTTTCTTT
TRBD1	.	TRBV4-1	TRBJ1-1	CASSPRTGRNTEAFF	TGCGCCAGCAGCCCTCGGACAGGGAGGAACACTGAAGCTTTCTTT